The 27 T cell receptor beta chains reported below all come from one sample, sequenced in a study of blood T cell repertoires in COVID-19. TCRdb keeps only in-frame clones here, not all; method: immunoSEQ multiplex PCR. Of some 90,000 clones listed, roughly 87% were seen once; the top ten hold around 18%. The material sequenced was peripheral blood. The receptors here all came from a woman aged 55-70 years with COVID-19, enrolled during active disease.

This rearrangement joins TRBV6-5 to TRBJ1-1; D is unclear. The germline gives CDR1 MNHEY, CDR2 SVGAGI. This CDR3 contains 12 residues. Trimming stripped 9 bases from V and 7 bases from J, with 15 bases between. The CDR3 region has the DNA TGTGCCAGTACGGTGGGTCAGGTTGAAGCTTTCTTT. Translation gives CASTVGQVEAFF.

The genes are TRBV30 and TRBJ1-5; D is unresolved. This CDR3 has 15 residues. Trimming removed 2 bases from V and 1 base from J, with 12 bases in between. Per germline, CDR1 GTSNPN and CDR2 SVGIG (reference sequence). CDR3 sequence (DNA): TGTGCCTGGAGTTCCGGGTCGAAGAGCAATCAGCCCCAGCATTTT. This gives the protein CAWSSGSKSNQPQHF.

This clone was found a few times. The chain uses TRBV5-1 and TRBJ1-1, with TRBD1 matching over 7 bases. J was trimmed by 0 bases and V by 1 base; bases with no gene match: 6. From germline, CDR1 is SGHRS and CDR2 YFSETQ. This CDR3 has 16 amino acids. The CDR3 bases are TGCGCCAGCAGCTTGAAGGGACAGAGAATGAACACTGAAGCTTTCTTT. It codes for CASSLKGQRMNTEAFF.

The chain combines TRBV19 with TRBJ1-4; TRBD1 is a possible D gene (5 bases). Germline CDR1 LNHDA, CDR2 SQIVND (reference sequence). The CDR3 is 16 amino acids. The V gene lost 5 bases and the J gene lost 10 bases, with 23 bases spanning the gap. CDR3 loop: CASSAPAGRGEGKLFF. The CDR3 nucleotides read TGTGCCAGTAGTGCCCCCGCGGGGCGCGGAGAGGGAAAACTGTTTTTT.

V is TRBV7-2 and J is TRBJ1-1; unclear D gene. CDR1 SGHTA and CDR2 FQGNSA come from the germline V gene. The CDR3 runs 15 residues. V was pared by 1 base and J by 0 bases, with 9 bases between. CDR3 sequence: CASSLDRGVNTEAFF. CDR3 nucleotide sequence: TGTGCCAGCAGCTTAGACCGGGGTGTGAACACTGAAGCTTTCTTT.

The rearrangement uses TRBV19 and TRBJ1-5; TRBD1 matches at 7 bases. The germline gives CDR1 LNHDA, CDR2 SQIVND (reference sequence). CDR3 size: 17 residues. The ends lost 5 bases at V and 0 bases at J; junction bases unmatched: 10. The CDR3 coding sequence is TGTGCCAGTAGTCGGGGGACAGATTGGGATAGCAATCAGCCCCAGCATTTT. This translates into CASSRGTDWDSNQPQHF.

This clone was counted between two and nine times. V usage is TRBV2 and J usage is TRBJ2-1, with TRBD2 matching 11 bases. V shed 3 bases and J 5 bases; nucleotides not matched to a gene: 6. This CDR3 has 16 amino acids. CDR1 is SNHLY, CDR2 FYNNEI, per germline. CDR3 amino acids: CASSELGTSGNNEQFF. Here the CDR3 DNA reads TGTGCCAGCAGTGAGCTGGGGACTAGCGGTAACAATGAGCAGTTCTTC.

The chain links TRBV11-1 to TRBJ2-3; D might be TRBD1 (6 bases). Looked up from germline, CDR1 is SGHAT and CDR2 is FQDESV (reference sequence). This CDR3 is 15 amino acids long. V lost 5 bases and J 4 bases, leaving 16 bases between the germline ends. The DNA of the CDR3 is TGTGCCAGCAGCAGTGGGACATATTACGCAGATACGCAGTATTTT. It yields the protein CASSSGTYYADTQYF. Together with reference TRBV11-1 and TRBJ2-3, the CDR3 gives the full variable domain: EAEVAQSPRYKITEKSQAVAFWCDPISGHATLYWYRQILGQGPELLVQFQDESVVDDSQLPKDRFSAERLKGVDSTLKIQPAELGDSAMYLCASSSGTYYADTQYFGPGTRLTVL.

V and J are TRBV20-1 and TRBJ1-1; a possible D gene is TRBD1 (6 bases). The CDR3 has 17 residues. Germline V gives CDR1 DFQATT, CDR2 SNEGSKA (reference sequence). V was cut by 3 bases and J by 1 base, with 21 bases left in between. CDR3 coding DNA: TGCAGTGCTAGTACAGAAATGGACAGTACTTCGAACACTGAAGCTTTCTTT. Its protein is CSASTEMDSTSNTEAFF.

V usage is TRBV7-2 and J usage is TRBJ1-5; TRBD1 agrees at 10 bases. The V segment lost 2 bases and the J segment 3 bases; nucleotides outside the gene matches: 4. CDR1 and CDR2 from the germline V gene are SGHTA and FQGNSA. The length of the CDR3 is 16 residues. This CDR3 is CASSLLGQGFNQPQHF. The CDR3 DNA reads TGTGCCAGCAGCTTATTGGGACAGGGGTTCAATCAGCCCCAGCATTTT. The whole variable domain, remainder taken from reference TRBV7-2 and TRBJ1-5, is GAGVSQSPSNKVTEKGKDVELRCDPISGHTALYWYRQSLGQGLEFLIYFQGNSAPDKSGLPSDRFSAERTGGSVSTLTIQRTQQEDSAVYLCASSLLGQGFNQPQHFGDGTRLSIL.

V gene TRBV6-5 combines with J gene TRBJ2-5; 7 nucleotides agree with TRBD1. V was pared by 5 bases and J by 5 bases, with 8 bases of the junction left unmatched. In germline, CDR1 is MNHEY, CDR2 SVGAGI. The CDR3 sequence is 14 residues long. Here the CDR3 reads CASSRTGPRETQYF. The CDR3 nucleotides are TGTGCCAGCAGTCGGACAGGTCCCCGGGAGACCCAGTACTTC.

The chain employs TRBV1 and TRBJ2-7; TRBD1 was called by the table and not checked on the DNA. TRBV1 is a documented pseudogene. The CDR3 spans 15 residues. The CDR3 loop reads CTSSQDSGTGYEQYF. In DNA form, the CDR3 reads TGCACCAGCAGCCAAGATTCGGGGACAGGCTACGAGCAGTACTTC.

The chain recombines TRBV18 with TRBJ1-1; D unclear. The CDR3 runs to 13 residues. Germline V gene data show CDR1 as KGHSH and CDR2 as LQKENI. Trimming shortened V by 3 bases and J by 4 bases, and 9 bases separated the two germline ends. The CDR3 is CASSPLEGTEAFF. The CDR3 nucleotides read TGTGCCAGCTCACCTCTTGAGGGCACTGAAGCTTTCTTT.

This clone was found once. J is TRBJ1-5 and V is TRBV19; D gene uncertain. The CDR3 length is 13 residues. Trimming shortened V by 6 bases and J by 8 bases, and 14 bases separated the two germline ends. Germline V gives CDR1 LNHDA, CDR2 SQIVND (reference sequence). CDR3 in DNA: TGTGCCAGTAGGACTGAGTTGGGAGAGCCCCAGCATTTT. Translated: CASRTELGEPQHF.

The rearrangement links TRBV12-5 to TRBJ2-3, with TRBD2 matching 8 bases. J lost 5 bases, V lost 6 bases, and 10 bases had no gene match. The germline V gene encodes CDR1 LGHNT and CDR2 FRNRAP. The length of the CDR3 is 15 residues. The CDR3 loop is CASGLRRGAGDTQYF. CDR3 nucleotides: TGTGCTAGTGGCTTGCGGCGGGGGGCAGGAGATACGCAGTATTTT.

The rearrangement joins TRBV5-1 to TRBJ2-3; tentatively, D is TRBD2 (6 bases). CDR1 is SGHRS, CDR2 YFSETQ, per germline. Trimming cost V 4 bases and J 6 bases, with 12 bases left between them. This CDR3 is 13 amino acids long. The CDR3 loop is CASSLPGEDTQYF. CDR3 coding DNA: TGCGCCAGCAGCCTTCCGGGGGAGGATACGCAGTATTTT.

The chain recombines TRBV6-1 with TRBJ1-1; D might be TRBD1 (5 bases). Germline V gene data show CDR1 as MNHNS and CDR2 as SASEGT. With 2 bases removed from V and 1 base from J, the gap between germline ends came to 14 bases. The CDR3 contains 16 residues. CDR3 nucleotide sequence: TGTGCCAGCAGTGAACCGACAGCAACACAGAACACTGAAGCTTTCTTT. This gives the protein CASSEPTATQNTEAFF.

This clone was seen only a few times. The chain uses TRBV6-2 or TRBV6-3 and TRBJ1-1; D unclear. The CDR3 is 13 residues long. The V gene lost 0 bases and the J gene lost 12 bases, with 14 bases spanning the gap. Germline CDR1 and CDR2: MNHEY and SVGEGT. DNA for the CDR3: TGTGCCAGCAGTTACTCGGCCCAGGTTCAATCTTTCTTT. Amino acids: CASSYSAQVQSFF.

The chain is built from TRBV6-6 and TRBJ1-1; 7 bases map to TRBD1. CDR1 is MNHNY and CDR2 is SVGAGI in the germline V gene (reference sequence). Unmatched junction bases numbered 12, after V lost 5 bases and J lost 3 bases. The CDR3 consists of 16 residues. CDR3 DNA: TGTGCCAGCAGTAGGGGACAGAGGGTTAGGGACACTGAAGCTTTCTTT. Residues: CASSRGQRVRDTEAFF.

This chain connects TRBV2 to TRBJ1-2; TRBD1 aligns across 8 bases. Germline values: CDR1 SNHLY, CDR2 FYNNEI. Trimming removed 3 bases from V and 7 bases from J; junction bases left unmatched: 7. The CDR3 is 14 amino acids. CDR3 sequence reads: CASSEIRGLAGYTF. The CDR3 DNA follows: TGTGCCAGCAGTGAGATCAGGGGGCTGGCTGGCTACACCTTC. Using reference TRBV2 and TRBJ1-2 for the parts outside the CDR3, the full variable domain is EPEVTQTPSHQVTQMGQEVILRCVPISNHLYFYWYRQILGQKVEFLVSFYNNEISEKSEIFDDQFSVERPDGSNFTLKIRSTKLEDSAMYFCASSEIRGLAGYTFGSGTRLTVV.

The chain combines TRBV11-1 with TRBJ2-1; a weak D match, TRBD2 (6 bases). Trimming left V 5 bases short and J 5 bases short, with 19 bases between. CDR1 and CDR2 (germline): SGHAT, FQDESV (reference sequence). The CDR3 covers 16 residues. CDR3 DNA: TGTGCCAGCAGCCACCCCCTAGGGACTGGGAACAATGAGCAGTTCTTC. This codes for CASSHPLGTGNNEQFF. Full variable domain (outside the CDR3, taken from reference TRBV11-1 and TRBJ2-1): EAEVAQSPRYKITEKSQAVAFWCDPISGHATLYWYRQILGQGPELLVQFQDESVVDDSQLPKDRFSAERLKGVDSTLKIQPAELGDSAMYLCASSHPLGTGNNEQFFGPGTRLTVL.

The rearrangement links TRBV5-4 to TRBJ2-7, with D perhaps matching TRBD2 (7 bases). CDR3 length: 15 residues. CDR1 is SGHNT and CDR2 is YYREEE in the germline V gene (reference sequence). The V end lost 4 bases, the J end lost 4 bases, and 18 bases lay between the germline ends. The CDR3 nucleotides are TGTGCCAGCAGCGGGGGCGGGAGTAGGGCATACGAGCAGTACTTC. Amino acids: CASSGGGSRAYEQYF.

The rearrangement links TRBV6-5 to TRBJ1-3, with 7 bases identical to TRBD1. Trimming cost V 2 bases and J 3 bases; bases outside gene matches: 1. CDR3 length: 14 residues. Germline V lookup: CDR1 MNHEY, CDR2 SVGAGI. The CDR3 nucleotides read TGTGCCAGCAGTTACCGGGACAGTGGAAACACCATATATTTT. Translation gives CASSYRDSGNTIYF.

V and J are TRBV6-5 and TRBJ1-1; TRBD1 aligns across 9 bases. Germline loops: CDR1 MNHEY, CDR2 SVGAGI. The CDR3 loop spans 16 amino acids. The J segment lost 0 bases and the V segment lost 2 bases, leaving 4 bases of the junction unmatched. CDR3: CASSYAGTGMNTEAFF. CDR3 in DNA: TGTGCCAGCAGTTACGCCGGGACAGGGATGAACACTGAAGCTTTCTTT.

CDR3 in DNA: TGTGCCATCAGTGAGTTCAGGGAGGGCACTGAAGCTTTCTTT. Translating gives CAISEFREGTEAFF. The gene calls are TRBV10-3 and TRBJ1-1; the D gene is possibly TRBD1 (5 bases). Germline V gene lookup returns CDR1 ENHRY and CDR2 SYGVKD. V was trimmed by 1 base and J by 4 bases, leaving 10 bases between them. The CDR3 loop spans 14 amino acids.

This chain joins TRBV5-6 and TRBJ1-4; D unclear. In germline, CDR1 is SGHDT, CDR2 YYEEEE. The V end was cut by 7 bases, the J end by 6 bases, with 19 bases between. The CDR3 has 15 residues. The DNA for the CDR3 is TGTGCCAGCGCCCGGAGCGGCTACGGGGATGAAAAACTGTTTTTT. Translation gives CASARSGYGDEKLFF.

The V gene is TRBV27, the J gene TRBJ1-2; maybe TRBD1 (6 bases). This CDR3 spans 14 amino acids. CDR1 is MNHEY, CDR2 SMNVEV, per germline (reference sequence). V was trimmed by 5 bases and J by 4 bases, leaving 14 bases between them. Here the CDR3 reads CASSPRQAFYGYTF. In DNA, the CDR3 is TGTGCCAGCAGTCCCCGACAGGCTTTCTATGGCTACACCTTC.